The clone carrying this TCR beta chain was detected ten times or more. As part of library construction, unique molecular identifiers were attached to individual cDNA molecules. TCRdb called the 5' RACE reads again in MiXCR, with one record for every CDR3 protein. The sample has some 60,000 distinct CDR3 sequences, 10% seen once; the top ten hold 8% to 9%. This entry comes from a study of early T cells in non-severe SARS-CoV-2 infection. Whole-study context: With bulk RNA from unsorted whole blood as input, sequencing yielded unpaired chains.

CDR1 is SGHAT and CDR2 is FQNNGV in the germline V gene. Between the trimmed V and J ends, which lost 3 bases and 1 base, there was a span of 12 bases. There are 16 residues in the CDR3. Sequencing was performed on whole blood. This TCR was sampled from an adult who was a healthcare worker with PCR-confirmed SARS-CoV-2 infection or an uninfected control (not recorded which). The J gene is TRBJ2-2, the V gene TRBV11-2, with D possibly called TRBD1 or TRBD2 (5 bases each). The CDR3 here is CASSFSGRWNTGELFF. In DNA form, the CDR3 reads TGTGCCAGCAGCTTTTCGGGACGGTGGAACACCGGGGAGCTGTTTTTT.